A single sample gave rise to the 12 T cell receptor beta chains below, sequenced in a study of beta chain features in type 1 diabetes. General study results and limits: TCRB CDR3 length was moderately but significantly reduced in all four CD4+ subsets of Type 1 diabetes patients.

What was sequenced were expressed TCRB transcripts, since all of the isolated RNA had been reverse transcribed. TCRdb's copy holds only in-frame clones and misses some; the assay was immunoSEQ multiplex PCR. The sample holds a few hundred thousand clones, roughly an eighth seen once. Their recognized antigens are unknown. The sequenced sample consisted of naive CD4+ T cells from blood. The origin of the receptors is a woman younger than 35 with type 1 diabetes.

This chain links TRBV28 with TRBJ2-5, with a possible D match to TRBD2 (7 bases). The CDR3 runs to 16 residues. Between the trimmed V and J ends, which lost 6 bases and 3 bases, there was a span of 20 bases. Per germline, CDR1 MDHEN and CDR2 SYDVKM. The CDR3 region has the DNA TGTGCCAGCAGCTTAGGGGGGCGACTAGCAGAAGAGACCCAGTACTTC. Protein sequence: CASSLGGRLAEETQYF.

The CDR3 nucleotides are TGTGCCAGCAGCCAGGGAGGGACTCAGCCCCAGCATTTT. As protein: CASSQGGTQPQHF. The J gene is TRBJ1-5, the V gene TRBV14; D perhaps matches TRBD1 (5 bases). Trimming removed 3 bases from V and 6 bases from J, with 9 bases in between. CDR3 length equals 13 residues. The V gene's germline CDR1 is SGHDN and CDR2 FVKESK.

This clone was seen a handful of times. The gene calls are TRBV5-6 and TRBJ2-5, with a possible D match to TRBD2 (6 bases). CDR3 length: 13 amino acids. V lost 6 bases and J 5 bases, leaving 14 bases between the germline ends. CDR1 is SGHDT and CDR2 is YYEEEE in the germline V gene. The chain's CDR3 is CASNKPGRETQYF. CDR3 DNA: TGTGCCAGCAACAAACCAGGGAGGGAGACCCAGTACTTC.

The CDR3 sequence is CASSASNGPQFF. The CDR3 bases are TGTGCCAGCAGTGCTTCGAATGGGCCGCAGTTCTTC. The V gene is TRBV6-4, the J gene TRBJ2-1, with D uncertain. The germline V and J ends were trimmed by 4 bases and 12 bases, with 13 bases remaining between them. CDR3 length: 12 residues. Germline values: CDR1 MRHNA, CDR2 SNTAGT.

A few counts support this clone. V is TRBV10-3 and J is TRBJ2-1; no reliable D call. The CDR3 is 12 residues long. The V end was cut by 0 bases, the J end by 9 bases, with 6 bases between. The germline CDR1 and CDR2 sequences are ENHRY and SYGVKD. Here the CDR3 DNA reads TGTGCCATCAGTGAGTCAGGCGGTGAGCAGTTCTTC. Protein product: CAISESGGEQFF.

The V gene is TRBV11-1, the J gene TRBJ2-7, with D possibly TRBD2 on 6 matching bases. The CDR3 sequence is 13 residues long. Germline CDR1 reads SGHAT; CDR2 reads FQDESV (reference sequence). Deletions cut 3 bases from V and 3 bases from J, with 9 bases between. The CDR3 loop reads CASSFLGGYEQYF. For the CDR3, the DNA is TGTGCCAGCAGCTTCTTGGGGGGCTACGAGCAGTACTTC.

A few counts support this clone. The J gene is TRBJ2-7, the V gene TRBV27; D perhaps matches TRBD1 (6 bases). Trimming removed 5 bases at V and 2 bases at J, with 13 bases between. Germline values: CDR1 MNHEY, CDR2 SMNVEV (reference sequence). CDR3 size: 14 residues. The CDR3 DNA reads TGTGCCAGCAGTCTGGGGCAGGGGACCTACGAGCAGTACTTC. This gives the protein CASSLGQGTYEQYF.

The genes are TRBV15 and TRBJ1-1; 7 bases agree with TRBD1. The CDR3 consists of 12 residues. Germline values: CDR1 LNHNV, CDR2 YYDKDF (reference sequence). V was clipped by 3 bases and J by 7 bases; unmatched bases: 2. CDR3 protein: CATSRRQGEAFF. CDR3 sequence (DNA): TGTGCCACCAGCAGGAGACAGGGTGAAGCTTTCTTT. Supplemented by reference TRBV15 and TRBJ1-1, the full variable domain reads DAMVIQNPRYQVTQFGKPVTLSCSQTLNHNVMYWYQQKSSQAPKLLFHYYDKDFNNEADTPDNFQSRRPNTSFCFLDIRSPGLGDTAMYLCATSRRQGEAFFGQGTRLTVV.

This clone has more than one count but fewer than ten. The chain employs TRBV5-6 and TRBJ2-5; 9 bases fit TRBD1. The CDR3 is 14 amino acids. Germline lookup yields CDR1 SGHDT and CDR2 YYEEEE. Trimming removed 7 bases from V and 2 bases from J; junction bases left unmatched: 6. CDR3 region: CASARDREQETQYF. CDR3 nucleotides: TGTGCCAGCGCCCGGGACAGGGAACAAGAGACCCAGTACTTC.

The chain uses TRBV4-1 and TRBJ2-7; tentatively, D is TRBD1 (6 bases). CDR1 is MGHRA and CDR2 is YSYEKL in the germline V gene. The CDR3 consists of 17 residues. V lost 0 bases, J lost 1 base, and 16 bases lay in between. CDR3 in DNA: TGCGCCAGCAGCCAAGATATCAGGACAGAAGTTTCCTACGAGCAGTACTTC. Protein product: CASSQDIRTEVSYEQYF.

The genes are TRBV2 and TRBJ2-1, with 8 bases aligning to TRBD2. Germline trimming cut 1 base from V and 7 bases from J; bases unmatched to any gene: 6. CDR3 length: 15 amino acids. From germline, CDR1 is SNHLY and CDR2 FYNNEI. The CDR3 nucleotides read TGTGCCAGCAGTGAAGGAAGGGTAGCGGGGAATGAGCAGTTCTTC. Translated: CASSEGRVAGNEQFF. Full variable domain (remainder filled in from reference TRBV2 and TRBJ2-1): EPEVTQTPSHQVTQMGQEVILRCVPISNHLYFYWYRQILGQKVEFLVSFYNNEISEKSEIFDDQFSVERPDGSNFTLKIRSTKLEDSAMYFCASSEGRVAGNEQFFGPGTRLTVL.

This clone was counted between two and nine times. Other DNA sequences in this specimen translate into the identical CDR3. This chain uses TRBV29-1 with TRBJ2-5; maybe TRBD1 (5 bases). V lost 5 bases, J lost 2 bases, and 9 bases lay in between. CDR1 SQVTM and CDR2 ANQGSEA come from the germline V gene. The CDR3 consists of 12 residues. The DNA of the CDR3 is TGCAGCGTTCAGGGCCCTCAAGAGACCCAGTACTTC. This sequence encodes CSVQGPQETQYF.